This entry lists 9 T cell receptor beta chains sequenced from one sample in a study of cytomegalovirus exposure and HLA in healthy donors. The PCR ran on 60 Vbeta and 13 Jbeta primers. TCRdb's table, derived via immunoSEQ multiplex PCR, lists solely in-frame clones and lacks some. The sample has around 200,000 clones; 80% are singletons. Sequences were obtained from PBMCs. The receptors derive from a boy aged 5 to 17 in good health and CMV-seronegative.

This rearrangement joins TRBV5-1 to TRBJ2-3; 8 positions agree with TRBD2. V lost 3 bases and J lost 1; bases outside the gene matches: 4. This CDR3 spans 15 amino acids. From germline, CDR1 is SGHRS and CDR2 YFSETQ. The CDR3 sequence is CASSSLSGGTDTQYF. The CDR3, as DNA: TGCGCCAGCAGCTCCCTTAGCGGGGGCACAGATACGCAGTATTTT. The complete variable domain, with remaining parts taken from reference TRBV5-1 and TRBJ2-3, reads KAGVTQTPRYLIKTRGQQVTLSCSPISGHRSVSWYQQTPGQGLQFLFEYFSETQRNKGNFPGRFSGRQFSNSRSEMNVSTLELGDSALYLCASSSLSGGTDTQYFGPGTRLTVL.

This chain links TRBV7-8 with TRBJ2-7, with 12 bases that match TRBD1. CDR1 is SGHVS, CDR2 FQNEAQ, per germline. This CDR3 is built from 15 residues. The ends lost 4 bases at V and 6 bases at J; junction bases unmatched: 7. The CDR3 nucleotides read TGTGCCAGCAGCTGGGGGGGACAGGGGGCTAGCGAGCAGTACTTC. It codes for CASSWGGQGASEQYF.

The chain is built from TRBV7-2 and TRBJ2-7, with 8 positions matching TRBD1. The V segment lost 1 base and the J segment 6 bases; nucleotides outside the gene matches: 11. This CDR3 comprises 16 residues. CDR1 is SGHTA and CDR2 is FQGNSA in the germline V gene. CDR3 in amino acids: CASSLGPAGQGSEQYF. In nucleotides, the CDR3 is TGTGCCAGCAGCTTAGGCCCAGCCGGACAGGGAAGCGAGCAGTACTTC.

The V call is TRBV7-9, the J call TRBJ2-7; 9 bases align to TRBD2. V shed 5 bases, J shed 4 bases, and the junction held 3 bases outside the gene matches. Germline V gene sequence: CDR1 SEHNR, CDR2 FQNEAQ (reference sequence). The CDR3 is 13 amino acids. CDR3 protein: CASSDLAGYEQYF. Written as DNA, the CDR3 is TGTGCCAGCAGCGACCTAGCGGGATACGAGCAGTACTTC.

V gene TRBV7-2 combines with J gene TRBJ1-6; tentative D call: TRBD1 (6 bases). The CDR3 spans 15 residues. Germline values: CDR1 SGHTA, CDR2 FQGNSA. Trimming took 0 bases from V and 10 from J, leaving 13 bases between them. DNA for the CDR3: TGTGCCAGCAGCTTAGCACAGGGATTTGGATCACCCCTCCACTTT. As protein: CASSLAQGFGSPLHF.

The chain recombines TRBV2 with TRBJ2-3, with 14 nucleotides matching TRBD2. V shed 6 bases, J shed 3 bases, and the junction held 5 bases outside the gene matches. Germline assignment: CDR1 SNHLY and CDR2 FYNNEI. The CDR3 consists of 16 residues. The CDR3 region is CASSRTSGRSTDTQYF. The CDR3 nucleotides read TGTGCCAGCAGCCGGACTAGCGGGAGGTCGACAGATACGCAGTATTTT.

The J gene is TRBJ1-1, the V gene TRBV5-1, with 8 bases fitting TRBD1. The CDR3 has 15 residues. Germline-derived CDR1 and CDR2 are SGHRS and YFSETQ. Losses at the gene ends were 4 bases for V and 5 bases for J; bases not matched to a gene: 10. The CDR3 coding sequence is TGCGCCAGCAGCCTAGAGGGGACAGGACGAACTGAAGCTTTCTTT. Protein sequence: CASSLEGTGRTEAFF.

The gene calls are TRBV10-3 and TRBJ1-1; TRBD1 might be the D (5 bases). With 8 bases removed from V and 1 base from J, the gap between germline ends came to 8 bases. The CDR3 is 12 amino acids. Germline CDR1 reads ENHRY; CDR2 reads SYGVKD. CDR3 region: CAIRGANTEAFF. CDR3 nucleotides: TGTGCCATCCGCGGGGCGAACACTGAAGCTTTCTTT.

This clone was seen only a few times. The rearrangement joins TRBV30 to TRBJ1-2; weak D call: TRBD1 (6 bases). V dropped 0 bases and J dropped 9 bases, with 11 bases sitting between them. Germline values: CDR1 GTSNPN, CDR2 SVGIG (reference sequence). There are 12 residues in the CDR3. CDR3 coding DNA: TGTGCCTGGAGTGTACGAGGGGGAAGCTACACCTTC. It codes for CAWSVRGGSYTF.